This T cell receptor (beta chain) comes out of a study of low-dose radiotherapy and immunotherapy resistance in tumors. Study details: Every two weeks, one day ahead of radiation and immunotherapy, cyclophosphamide 200 mg/m2 was given (intravenously).

CDR1 and CDR2 from the germline V gene are MDHEN and SYDVKM. Trimming shortened V by 6 bases and J by 10 bases, and 22 bases separated the two germline ends. The CDR3 sequence is 15 residues long. Enrollment required an advanced solid tumor negative for tumor-infiltrating lymphocytes. Gene-specific TRAV and TRBV primers were used for first-strand cDNA, covering alpha and beta chains. TCRs were put through approximately 20 PCR cycles of amplification with Phusion. A constant-region primer and the V-primer adapter served as the primer pair. mRNA that had been isolated underwent amplification through in vitro transcription. TCRdb independently ran MiXCR on the reads; one entry per CDR3 protein. The sample contains about 12,000 distinct CDR3 sequences, roughly 71% of which appear only once.

The gene calls are TRBV28 and TRBJ2-1, with D tentatively TRBD1 (5 bases). The TCR sequence derives from a human donor with advanced metastatic prostate, ovarian, gallbladder or colorectal cancer (not recorded which). This table probably holds off-target reads from a library built for another chain. Here the CDR3 DNA reads TGTGCCAGCAGCAACTTAGACAGCAAGACACAAGAGCAGTTCTTC. Translation: CASSNLDSKTQEQFF.